This TCR beta chain was found in a study of blood T cell repertoires in COVID-19. Study information: Both acute and convalescent COVID-19 samples were obtained from the United States, Italy and Spain. From T cells, B-cell-depleted T cells, or PBMCs came the material, which was cDNA or gDNA.

Original handling: Quantification of nucleated cells was approximated via reference gene primer amplification. TCRdb keeps only in-frame clones here, not all; method: immunoSEQ multiplex PCR. That table is the source of V, J and clone size, and D and trimming were worked out from the DNA. Of some 200,000 clones listed, about 80% were seen once; the top ten hold approximately 15%. The CDR3 totals 15 residues. The junction had 4 bases not matched to a gene; V was cut back by 1 base and J by 4 bases. Germline loops: CDR1 LNHDA, CDR2 SQIVND (reference sequence). Sequenced material: peripheral blood. This chain uses TRBV19 with TRBJ2-4, with 7 bases fitting TRBD1. The source of this sequence is a young man with active or convalescent COVID-19. CDR3 loop: CASSIVQGEKNIQYF. Written as DNA, the CDR3 is TGTGCCAGTAGTATAGTCCAGGGGGAGAAAAACATTCAGTACTTC.